The 11 T cell receptor beta chains presented below share a single source sample, sequenced in a study of regulatory T cells in long-lasting Graves disease. Time point meaning: persistent/refractory GD, antithyroid drugs over 5 years with positive TRAb. RNA extracted from PBMCs served as the sequencing template. Researchers made TCR beta libraries by using iRepertoire HTBI primers and running Arm-PCR on CDR3 regions. TCRdb reanalysed the multiplex PCR reads using MiXCR and keeps one entry per CDR3 protein. The sample has under 500,000 distinct CDR3 sequences; around 20% are singletons. The material sequenced was peripheral blood mononuclear cells (PBMCs), taken when the disease was refractory, from a patient treated with antithyroid drugs. Receptors originate from a female donor with Graves disease.

This clonotype was counted only a few times. This clone may be a read error of a much larger clone one base away. V is TRBV7-9 and J is TRBJ2-7; possible D gene TRBD1, 6 bases. V lost 7 bases, J lost 7 bases, and 20 bases lay in between. The length of the CDR3 is 14 residues. The germline gives CDR1 SEHNR, CDR2 FQNEAQ (reference sequence). The CDR3 DNA follows: TGTGCCAGCAACTCAGAGGACCAGGGGATAGAGCAGTACTTC. The encoded protein is CASNSEDQGIEQYF.

The chain carries TRBV15 and TRBJ2-7; 10 bases map to TRBD2. Germline values: CDR1 LNHNV, CDR2 YYDKDF (reference sequence). CDR3 length equals 15 residues. V was pared by 9 bases and J by 3 bases, with 11 bases of the junction left unmatched. CDR3 coding DNA: TGTGCCACTAGAGGCCCAACTAGCGGGGACTACGAGCAGTACTTC. Translation gives CATRGPTSGDYEQYF.

The rearrangement joins TRBV7-9 to TRBJ1-1, with 8 bases fitting TRBD1. CDR1 SEHNR and CDR2 FQNEAQ come from the germline V gene (reference sequence). Losses at the gene ends were 6 bases for V and 8 bases for J; bases not matched to a gene: 11. The CDR3 spans 14 residues. The CDR3 spells CASSSLRGQSEAFF. The CDR3 DNA reads TGTGCCAGCAGTTCACTCAGGGGGCAATCCGAAGCTTTCTTT.

With respect to this clonotype: A much bigger clone sits one base away, suggesting this may be a read error. The rearrangement uses TRBV11-2 and TRBJ2-7, with D possibly matching TRBD1 (6 bases). Germline CDR1 SGHAT, CDR2 FQNNGV. The CDR3 is 16 residues long. The CDR3 nucleotides read TGTGCCAGCAGCCCTCTTATGGGGACAAAATCCTACGGGCAGTACTTC. Protein sequence: CASSPLMGTKSYGQYF.

This clonotype has at least ten counts. This chain links TRBV6-1 with TRBJ2-2; 13 nucleotides agree with TRBD2. Germline values: CDR1 MNHNS, CDR2 SASEGT. This CDR3 region has 16 residues. Trimming removed 6 bases from V and 7 bases from J; junction bases left unmatched: 8. CDR3 protein: CASRKLAGGPYGELFF. Written as DNA, the CDR3 is TGTGCCAGCAGAAAACTAGCGGGAGGGCCGTACGGGGAGCTGTTTTTT.

The chain is built from TRBV12-3 or TRBV12-4 and TRBJ2-2; unclear D gene. Trimming took 1 base from V and 5 from J, leaving 5 bases between them. The CDR3 consists of 13 residues. In nucleotides, the CDR3 is TGTGCCAGCAGTTTAGTGGTAACCGGGGAGCTGTTTTTT. Translation: CASSLVVTGELFF.

The sample holds many counts of this clonotype. The genes are TRBV20-1 and TRBJ1-1; 9 nucleotides agree with TRBD1. CDR3 length equals 15 residues. Germline CDR1 reads DFQATT; CDR2 reads SNEGSKA (reference sequence). J gave up 7 bases and V 0 bases, and 9 bases lay outside the gene matches. The CDR3 loop reads CSARDPTGGLDEAFF. The CDR3 DNA sequence: TGCAGTGCTAGAGATCCGACAGGGGGATTAGATGAAGCTTTCTTT.

At least ten counts were recorded for this clonotype. This chain joins TRBV7-2 and TRBJ2-5; no firm D call. Germline lookup yields CDR1 SGHTA and CDR2 FQGNSA. V was shortened by 2 bases and J by 4 bases, with 11 bases between the two germline ends. The CDR3 sequence is 14 residues long. The CDR3 loop reads CASSLRVGAETQYF. CDR3 DNA: TGTGCCAGCAGCTTACGAGTGGGTGCAGAGACCCAGTACTTC.

This chain connects TRBV19 to TRBJ2-3; TRBD2 aligns across 12 bases. Per germline, CDR1 LNHDA and CDR2 SQIVND (reference sequence). V lost 4 bases and J lost 2; bases outside the gene matches: 4. This CDR3 has 16 residues. CDR3 coding DNA: TGTGCCAGTAGTAAACTAGCGGGAGGATCCACAGATACGCAGTATTTT. It codes for CASSKLAGGSTDTQYF.

This clonotype was recorded many times. This chain joins TRBV18 and TRBJ2-5, with D unresolved. The V gene's germline CDR1 is KGHSH and CDR2 LQKENI. V gave up 3 bases and J gave up 5 bases, with 10 bases separating them. The CDR3 extends over 13 amino acids. CDR3 sequence reads: CASSPGNAETQYF. Here the CDR3 DNA reads TGTGCCAGCTCACCGGGCAACGCGGAGACCCAGTACTTC.

The V call is TRBV20-1, the J call TRBJ1-1; 9 nucleotides match TRBD1. There are 15 residues in the CDR3. Germline CDR1 DFQATT, CDR2 SNEGSKA (reference sequence). Unmatched junction bases numbered 8, after V lost 4 bases and J lost 2 bases. CDR3 nucleotides: TGCAGTGCTATCCCCGGGACAGGGTCCAACACTGAAGCTTTCTTT. Translating gives CSAIPGTGSNTEAFF.